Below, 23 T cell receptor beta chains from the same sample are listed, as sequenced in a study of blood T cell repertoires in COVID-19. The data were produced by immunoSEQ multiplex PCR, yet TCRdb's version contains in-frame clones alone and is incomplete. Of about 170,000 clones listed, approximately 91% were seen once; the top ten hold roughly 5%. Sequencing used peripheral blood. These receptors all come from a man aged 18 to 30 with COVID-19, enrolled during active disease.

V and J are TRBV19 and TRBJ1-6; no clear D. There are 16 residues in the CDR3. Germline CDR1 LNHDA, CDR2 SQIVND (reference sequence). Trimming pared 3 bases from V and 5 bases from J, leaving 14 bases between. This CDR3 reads CASSIFGLRDNSPLHF. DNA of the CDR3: TGTGCCAGTAGTATTTTCGGGCTGAGGGATAATTCACCCCTCCACTTT.

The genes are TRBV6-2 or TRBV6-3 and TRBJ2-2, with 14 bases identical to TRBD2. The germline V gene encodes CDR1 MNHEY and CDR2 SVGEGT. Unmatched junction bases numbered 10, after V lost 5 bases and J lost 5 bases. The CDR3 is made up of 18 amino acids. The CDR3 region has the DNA TGTGCCAGCAGTACTTTGGGACTAGCGGGAGTAAGGACCGGGGAGCTGTTTTTT. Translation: CASSTLGLAGVRTGELFF.

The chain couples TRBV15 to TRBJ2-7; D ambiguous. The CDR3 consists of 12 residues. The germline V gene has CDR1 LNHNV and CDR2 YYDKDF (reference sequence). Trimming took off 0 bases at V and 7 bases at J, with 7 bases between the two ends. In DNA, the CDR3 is TGTGCCACCAGCAGAGATGTCCGGGAGCAGTACTTC. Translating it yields CATSRDVREQYF.

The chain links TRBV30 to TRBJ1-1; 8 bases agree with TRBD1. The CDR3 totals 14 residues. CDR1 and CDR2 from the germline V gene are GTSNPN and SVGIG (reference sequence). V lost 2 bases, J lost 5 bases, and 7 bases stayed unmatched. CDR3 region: CAWSPGQGKTEAFF. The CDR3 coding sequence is TGTGCCTGGAGTCCAGGACAGGGAAAAACTGAAGCTTTCTTT.

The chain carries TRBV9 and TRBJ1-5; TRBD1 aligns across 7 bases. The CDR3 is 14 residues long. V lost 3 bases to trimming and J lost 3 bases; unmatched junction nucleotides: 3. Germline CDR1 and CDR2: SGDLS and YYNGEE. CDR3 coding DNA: TGTGCCAGCAGCGCGGGGACAGCCAATCAGCCCCAGCATTTT. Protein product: CASSAGTANQPQHF.

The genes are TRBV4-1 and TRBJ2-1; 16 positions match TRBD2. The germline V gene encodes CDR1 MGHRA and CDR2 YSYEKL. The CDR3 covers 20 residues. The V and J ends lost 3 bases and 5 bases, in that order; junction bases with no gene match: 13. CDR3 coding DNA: TGCGCCAGCAGCCAGGGGGGACCGGGACTAGCGGGAGGGCTTAACAATGAGCAGTTCTTC. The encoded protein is CASSQGGPGLAGGLNNEQFF.

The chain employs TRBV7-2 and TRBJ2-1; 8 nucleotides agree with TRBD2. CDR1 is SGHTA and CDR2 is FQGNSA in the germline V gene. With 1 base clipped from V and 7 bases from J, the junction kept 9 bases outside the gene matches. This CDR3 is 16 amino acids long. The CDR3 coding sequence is TGTGCCAGCAGCTTAGTGCCCGGGAGGGCTGGTAATGAGCAGTTCTTC. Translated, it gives CASSLVPGRAGNEQFF.

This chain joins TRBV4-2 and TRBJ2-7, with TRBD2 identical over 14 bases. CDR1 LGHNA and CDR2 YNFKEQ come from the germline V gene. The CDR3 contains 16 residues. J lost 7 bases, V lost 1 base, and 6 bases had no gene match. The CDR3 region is CASSQGGLAGDLEQYF. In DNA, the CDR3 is TGTGCCAGCAGCCAAGGGGGACTAGCGGGAGACTTAGAGCAGTACTTC.

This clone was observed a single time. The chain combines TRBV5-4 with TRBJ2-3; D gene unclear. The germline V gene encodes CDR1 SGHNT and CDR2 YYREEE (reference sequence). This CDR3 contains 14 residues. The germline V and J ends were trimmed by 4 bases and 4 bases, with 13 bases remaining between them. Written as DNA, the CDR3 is TGTGCCAGCAGCGCCCGGGTCCGTCCAGATACGCAGTATTTT. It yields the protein CASSARVRPDTQYF.

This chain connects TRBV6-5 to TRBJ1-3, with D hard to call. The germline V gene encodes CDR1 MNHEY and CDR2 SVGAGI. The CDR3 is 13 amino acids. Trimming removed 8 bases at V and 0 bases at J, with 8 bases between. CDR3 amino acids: CASRPSSGNTIYF. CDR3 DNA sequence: TGTGCCAGCCGCCCCAGCTCTGGAAACACCATATATTTT.

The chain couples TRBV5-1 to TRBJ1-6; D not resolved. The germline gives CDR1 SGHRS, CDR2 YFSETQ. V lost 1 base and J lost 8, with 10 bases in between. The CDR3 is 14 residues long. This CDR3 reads CASSLSLVDSPLHF. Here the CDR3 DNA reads TGCGCCAGCAGCTTGAGCCTAGTTGATTCACCCCTCCACTTT.

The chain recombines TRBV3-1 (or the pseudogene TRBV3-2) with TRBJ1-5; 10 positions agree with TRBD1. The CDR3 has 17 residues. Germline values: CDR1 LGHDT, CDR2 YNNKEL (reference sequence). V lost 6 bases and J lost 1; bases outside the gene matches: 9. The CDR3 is CASRHRDRGMSNQPQHF. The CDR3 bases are TGTGCCAGCAGACACCGGGACAGGGGCATGAGCAATCAGCCCCAGCATTTT.

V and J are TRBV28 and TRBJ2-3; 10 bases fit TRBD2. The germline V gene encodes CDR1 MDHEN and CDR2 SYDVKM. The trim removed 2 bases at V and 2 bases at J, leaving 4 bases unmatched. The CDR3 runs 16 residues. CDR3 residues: CASSLGLAGDTDTQYF. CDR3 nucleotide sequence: TGTGCCAGCAGTTTAGGGCTAGCGGGAGACACAGATACGCAGTATTTT.

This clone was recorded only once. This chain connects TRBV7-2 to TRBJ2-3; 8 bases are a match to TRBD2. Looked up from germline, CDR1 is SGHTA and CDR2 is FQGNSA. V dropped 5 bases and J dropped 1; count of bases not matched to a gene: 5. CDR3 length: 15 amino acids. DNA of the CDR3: TGTGCCAGCAGCCGTGGAGCGGGAGGCACAGATACGCAGTATTTT. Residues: CASSRGAGGTDTQYF.

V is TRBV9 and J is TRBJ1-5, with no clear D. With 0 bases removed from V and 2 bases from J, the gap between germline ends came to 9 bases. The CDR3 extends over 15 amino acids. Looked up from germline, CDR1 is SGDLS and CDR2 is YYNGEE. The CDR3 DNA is TGTGCCAGCAGCGTAGGAGACTCTGGCAATCAGCCCCAGCATTTT. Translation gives CASSVGDSGNQPQHF.

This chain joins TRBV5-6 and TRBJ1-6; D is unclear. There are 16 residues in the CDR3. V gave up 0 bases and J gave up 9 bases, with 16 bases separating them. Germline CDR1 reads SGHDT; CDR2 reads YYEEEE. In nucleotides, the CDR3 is TGTGCCAGCAGCTTGGTTTCGCAGGATGAATTTTCACCCCTCCACTTT. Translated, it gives CASSLVSQDEFSPLHF. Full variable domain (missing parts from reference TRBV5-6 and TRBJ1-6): DAGVTQSPTHLIKTRGQQVTLRCSPKSGHDTVSWYQQALGQGPQFIFQYYEEEERQRGNFPDRFSGHQFPNYSSELNVNALLLGDSALYLCASSLVSQDEFSPLHFGNGTRLTVT.

The CDR3 DNA reads as TGCGCCAGCAGTGGAGGAAACAGGGAGTTTAGCAATCAGCCCCAGCATTTT. Protein product: CASSGGNREFSNQPQHF. The rearrangement links TRBV10-1 to TRBJ1-5, with D perhaps TRBD1 (6 bases). Germline CDR1 reads WNHNN; CDR2 reads SYGVQD (reference sequence). The CDR3 loop spans 17 amino acids. Trimming pared 4 bases from V and 0 bases from J, leaving 16 bases between.

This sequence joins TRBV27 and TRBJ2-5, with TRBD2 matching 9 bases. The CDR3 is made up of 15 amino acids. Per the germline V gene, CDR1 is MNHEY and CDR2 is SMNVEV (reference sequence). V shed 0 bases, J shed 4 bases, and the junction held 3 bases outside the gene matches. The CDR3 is CASSLSGLAAETQYF. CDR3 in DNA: TGTGCCAGCAGTTTATCGGGACTAGCAGCAGAGACCCAGTACTTC.

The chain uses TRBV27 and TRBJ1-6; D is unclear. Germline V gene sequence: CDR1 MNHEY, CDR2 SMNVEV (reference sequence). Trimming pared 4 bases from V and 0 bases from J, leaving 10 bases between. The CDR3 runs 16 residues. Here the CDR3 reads CASSSAASSYNSPLHF. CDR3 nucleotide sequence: TGTGCCAGCAGTTCCGCAGCGAGCTCCTATAATTCACCCCTCCACTTT.

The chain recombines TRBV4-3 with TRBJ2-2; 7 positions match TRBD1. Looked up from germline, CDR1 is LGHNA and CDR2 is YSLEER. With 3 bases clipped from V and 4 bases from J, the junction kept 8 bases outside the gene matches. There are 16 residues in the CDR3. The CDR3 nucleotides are TGCGCCAGCAGCCAGTACAGGGGAGTCAGCACCGGGGAGCTGTTTTTT. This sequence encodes CASSQYRGVSTGELFF.

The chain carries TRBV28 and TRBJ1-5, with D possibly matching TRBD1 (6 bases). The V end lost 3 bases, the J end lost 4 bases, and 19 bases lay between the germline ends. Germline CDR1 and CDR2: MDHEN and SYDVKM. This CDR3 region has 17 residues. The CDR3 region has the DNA TGTGCCAGCAGTTTGGGGGGGGACATCGCCTCTAATCAGCCCCAGCATTTT. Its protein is CASSLGGDIASNQPQHF.

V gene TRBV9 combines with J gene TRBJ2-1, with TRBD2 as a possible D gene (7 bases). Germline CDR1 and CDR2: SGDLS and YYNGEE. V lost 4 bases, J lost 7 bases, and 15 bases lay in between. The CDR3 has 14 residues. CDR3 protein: CASSSGVGGNEQFF. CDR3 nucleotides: TGTGCCAGCAGCAGCGGGGTAGGGGGAAATGAGCAGTTCTTC.

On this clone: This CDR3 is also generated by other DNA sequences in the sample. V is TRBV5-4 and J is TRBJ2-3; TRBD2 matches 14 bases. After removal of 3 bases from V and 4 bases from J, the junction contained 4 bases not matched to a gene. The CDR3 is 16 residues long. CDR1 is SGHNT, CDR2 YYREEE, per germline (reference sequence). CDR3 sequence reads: CASSSRLAGGPDTQYF. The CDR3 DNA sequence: TGTGCCAGCAGCTCCCGACTAGCGGGAGGGCCAGATACGCAGTATTTT.